These T cell receptor beta chains were read from a single sample in a study of blood T cell repertoires in COVID-19. Generated by immunoSEQ multiplex PCR, the TCRdb table keeps only in-frame clones and is missing some. The data show 350,000 to 450,000 clones, 87% seen once. The sample consisted of peripheral blood. Receptor source: a woman between 55 and 75 years old with COVID-19, enrolled during active disease. CDR3s include the opening cysteine and the closing phenylalanine or tryptophan. Fields, in order: D gene, V gene, J gene, clone size, CDR3 protein, CDR3 DNA. D genes are given only for firm matches. The size of a clone is reported for some rows only, either as once, few or many, or as a class for expanded clones.

d_gene: -; v_gene: TRBV7-9; j_gene: TRBJ2-7; abundance: -; CDR3aa: CASSRDTYEQYF; CDR3nt: TGTGCCAGCAGCCGCGACACCTACGAGCAGTACTTC
d_gene: -; v_gene: TRBV4-2; j_gene: TRBJ1-1; abundance: -; CDR3aa: CASSPIDSNTEAFF; CDR3nt: TGTGCCAGCAGCCCGATAGACAGTAACACTGAAGCTTTCTTT
d_gene: -; v_gene: TRBV6-5; j_gene: TRBJ1-1; abundance: -; CDR3aa: CASSYDGRGRNTEAFF; CDR3nt: TGTGCCAGCAGTTACGACGGCAGGGGCAGGAACACTGAAGCTTTCTTT
d_gene: -; v_gene: TRBV9; j_gene: TRBJ2-2; abundance: -; CDR3aa: CASSKGVVTGELFF; CDR3nt: TGTGCCAGCAGCAAAGGGGTGGTCACCGGGGAGCTGTTTTTT
d_gene: -; v_gene: TRBV5-4; j_gene: TRBJ1-5; abundance: once; CDR3aa: CASSHDLEEPQHF; CDR3nt: TGTGCCAGCAGCCACGACCTGGAGGAGCCCCAGCATTTT
d_gene: TRBD2; v_gene: TRBV6-2/TRBV6-3; j_gene: TRBJ2-1; abundance: -; CDR3aa: CASSSRSAGAFNEQFF; CDR3nt: TGTGCCAGCAGTTCTCGTTCAGCGGGGGCCTTCAATGAGCAGTTCTTC
d_gene: TRBD1; v_gene: TRBV5-4; j_gene: TRBJ1-2; abundance: -; CDR3aa: CASTRDRGVYGYTF; CDR3nt: TGTGCCAGCACCAGGGACAGGGGAGTCTATGGCTACACCTTC
d_gene: TRBD2; v_gene: TRBV5-1; j_gene: TRBJ2-3; abundance: -; CDR3aa: CASRGIAGNTDTQYF; CDR3nt: TGCGCCAGCAGGGGAATAGCGGGCAACACAGATACGCAGTATTTT
d_gene: TRBD1; v_gene: TRBV28; j_gene: TRBJ1-2; abundance: once; CDR3aa: CASSFPDRVYGYTF; CDR3nt: TGTGCCAGCAGTTTCCCCGACAGGGTGTATGGCTACACCTTC
d_gene: -; v_gene: TRBV6-5; j_gene: TRBJ2-7; abundance: -; CDR3aa: CASSYSPKDGDYEQYF; CDR3nt: TGTGCCAGCAGTTACTCTCCCAAAGACGGGGACTACGAGCAGTACTTC
d_gene: -; v_gene: TRBV19; j_gene: TRBJ1-1; abundance: -; CDR3aa: CASSPPPGRVTEAFF; CDR3nt: TGTGCCAGTAGTCCCCCCCCGGGGAGAGTCACTGAAGCTTTCTTT
d_gene: -; v_gene: TRBV19; j_gene: TRBJ2-5; abundance: -; CDR3aa: CASSFQSWETQYF; CDR3nt: TGTGCCAGTAGTTTCCAGTCTTGGGAGACCCAGTACTTC
d_gene: TRBD1; v_gene: TRBV28; j_gene: TRBJ1-2; abundance: once; CDR3aa: CASSRRQGLYGYTF; CDR3nt: TGTGCCAGCAGCCGACGACAGGGGTTGTATGGCTACACCTTC
d_gene: -; v_gene: TRBV30; j_gene: TRBJ2-3; abundance: -; CDR3aa: CAWSELAPRDTQYF; CDR3nt: TGTGCCTGGAGTGAACTAGCACCCCGAGATACGCAGTATTTT
d_gene: TRBD1; v_gene: TRBV30; j_gene: TRBJ2-3; abundance: -; CDR3aa: CAWSVGTVTDTQYF; CDR3nt: TGTGCCTGGAGTGTTGGGACAGTCACAGATACGCAGTATTTT
d_gene: -; v_gene: TRBV9; j_gene: TRBJ1-6; abundance: once; CDR3aa: CASSVVPEGTNSPLHF; CDR3nt: TGTGCCAGCAGCGTAGTCCCCGAGGGAACCAATTCACCCCTCCACTTT
d_gene: TRBD2; v_gene: TRBV9; j_gene: TRBJ2-7; abundance: -; CDR3aa: CASSGGEGTYEQYF; CDR3nt: TGTGCCAGCAGCGGAGGGGAGGGAACCTACGAGCAGTACTTC
d_gene: -; v_gene: TRBV27; j_gene: TRBJ1-2; abundance: -; CDR3aa: CASSFRPTGNYGYTF; CDR3nt: TGTGCCAGCAGTTTTCGCCCGACGGGGAACTATGGCTACACCTTC
d_gene: TRBD1; v_gene: TRBV11-2; j_gene: TRBJ1-1; abundance: -; CDR3aa: CASSFDRETEAFF; CDR3nt: TGTGCCAGCAGCTTCGACAGGGAAACTGAAGCTTTCTTT
d_gene: -; v_gene: TRBV18; j_gene: TRBJ1-2; abundance: -; CDR3aa: CASSPGPGGYTF; CDR3nt: TGTGCCAGCTCACCAGGCCCGGGGGGCTACACCTTC
d_gene: TRBD2; v_gene: TRBV19; j_gene: TRBJ2-1; abundance: -; CDR3aa: CASSIPGLAGNEQFF; CDR3nt: TGTGCCAGTAGTATACCGGGACTAGCGGGGAATGAGCAGTTCTTC
d_gene: TRBD1; v_gene: TRBV27; j_gene: TRBJ1-5; abundance: few; CDR3aa: CASSLTGGQPQHF; CDR3nt: TGTGCCAGCAGTTTGACAGGGGGTCAGCCCCAGCATTTT
d_gene: TRBD1; v_gene: TRBV19; j_gene: TRBJ1-5; abundance: -; CDR3aa: CASRRDRNSNQPQHF; CDR3nt: TGTGCCAGTAGGAGGGACAGAAATAGCAATCAGCCCCAGCATTTT
d_gene: TRBD1; v_gene: TRBV9; j_gene: TRBJ1-5; abundance: -; CDR3aa: CASSQGASGNQPQHF; CDR3nt: TGTGCCAGCAGTCAGGGGGCCTCCGGCAATCAGCCCCAGCATTTT
d_gene: TRBD1; v_gene: TRBV5-6; j_gene: TRBJ1-6; abundance: -; CDR3aa: CASSPGTGNSPLHF; CDR3nt: TGTGCCAGCAGCCCCGGGACAGGGAATTCACCCCTCCACTTT
d_gene: -; v_gene: TRBV7-2; j_gene: TRBJ1-6; abundance: few; CDR3aa: CASRSIGRALHSPLHF; CDR3nt: TGTGCCAGCAGATCGATAGGCAGGGCCCTCCATTCACCCCTCCACTTT
d_gene: -; v_gene: TRBV5-1; j_gene: TRBJ1-1; abundance: -; CDR3aa: CASSLEDPGPTEAFF; CDR3nt: TGCGCCAGCAGCTTGGAGGACCCAGGGCCCACTGAAGCTTTCTTT
d_gene: -; v_gene: TRBV5-1; j_gene: TRBJ1-3; abundance: -; CDR3aa: CASSWAGGSGNTIYF; CDR3nt: TGCGCCAGCAGTTGGGCGGGTGGCTCTGGAAACACCATATATTTT
d_gene: -; v_gene: TRBV2; j_gene: TRBJ1-3; abundance: -; CDR3aa: CASIPSSSGNTIYF; CDR3nt: TGTGCCAGCATACCGTCGAGCTCTGGAAACACCATATATTTT
d_gene: -; v_gene: TRBV30; j_gene: TRBJ1-5; abundance: -; CDR3aa: CAWSYLPNQPQHF; CDR3nt: TGTGCCTGGAGCTACCTACCAAATCAGCCCCAGCATTTT
d_gene: TRBD1; v_gene: TRBV3-1/TRBV3-2; j_gene: TRBJ1-2; abundance: once; CDR3aa: CASSHRQGGGYTF; CDR3nt: TGTGCCAGCAGCCACAGACAGGGGGGTGGCTACACCTTC
d_gene: TRBD1; v_gene: TRBV18; j_gene: TRBJ2-5; abundance: -; CDR3aa: CASSPGTGPETQYF; CDR3nt: TGTGCCAGCTCACCAGGGACAGGGCCGGAGACCCAGTACTTC
d_gene: TRBD1; v_gene: TRBV6-4; j_gene: TRBJ1-1; abundance: -; CDR3aa: CASSEDRGNTEAFF; CDR3nt: TGTGCCAGCAGTGAGGACAGGGGGAACACTGAAGCTTTCTTT
d_gene: -; v_gene: TRBV2; j_gene: TRBJ2-7; abundance: -; CDR3aa: CASSIRVTYEQYF; CDR3nt: TGTGCCAGCAGTATCAGGGTCACCTACGAGCAGTACTTC
d_gene: TRBD1; v_gene: TRBV28; j_gene: TRBJ2-7; abundance: -; CDR3aa: CASSWTGSEQYF; CDR3nt: TGTGCCAGCAGTTGGACAGGGAGCGAGCAGTACTTC
d_gene: TRBD1; v_gene: TRBV4-1; j_gene: TRBJ1-2; abundance: -; CDR3aa: CASSQPGQGRRLNYGYTF; CDR3nt: TGCGCCAGCAGCCAACCCGGACAGGGGCGCCGCTTGAACTATGGCTACACCTTC
d_gene: -; v_gene: TRBV10-2; j_gene: TRBJ2-7; abundance: -; CDR3aa: CASSFGTLAEQYF; CDR3nt: TGCGCCAGCAGCTTCGGAACTTTAGCCGAGCAGTACTTC
d_gene: TRBD2; v_gene: TRBV2; j_gene: TRBJ2-3; abundance: -; CDR3aa: CASKLANTYTDTQYF; CDR3nt: TGTGCCAGCAAACTAGCGAACACCTACACAGATACGCAGTATTTT
d_gene: -; v_gene: TRBV6-5; j_gene: TRBJ2-1; abundance: -; CDR3aa: CASRSLHSVRNEQFF; CDR3nt: TGTGCCAGCAGGAGCCTTCACTCGGTACGGAATGAGCAGTTCTTC
d_gene: TRBD1; v_gene: TRBV5-1; j_gene: TRBJ2-7; abundance: -; CDR3aa: CASSRGQGSTYEQYF; CDR3nt: TGCGCCAGCAGCCGGGGACAGGGGAGTACCTACGAGCAGTACTTC
d_gene: TRBD2; v_gene: TRBV6-2/TRBV6-3; j_gene: TRBJ2-2; abundance: -; CDR3aa: CASSFPGGAGELFF; CDR3nt: TGTGCCAGCAGCTTCCCGGGGGGGGCCGGGGAGCTGTTTTTT
d_gene: -; v_gene: TRBV7-9; j_gene: TRBJ1-3; abundance: few; CDR3aa: CASSLSGSGNTIYF; CDR3nt: TGTGCCAGCAGCTTATCAGGGTCTGGAAACACCATATATTTT
d_gene: TRBD2; v_gene: TRBV11-3; j_gene: TRBJ2-2; abundance: -; CDR3aa: CASSFRTSAGELFF; CDR3nt: TGTGCCAGCAGCTTTCGGACTAGCGCGGGGGAGCTGTTTTTT
d_gene: -; v_gene: TRBV10-3; j_gene: TRBJ2-7; abundance: -; CDR3aa: CAINRQNTPEQYF; CDR3nt: TGTGCCATCAATCGACAAAACACCCCCGAGCAGTACTTC
d_gene: TRBD1; v_gene: TRBV7-8; j_gene: TRBJ2-3; abundance: -; CDR3aa: CASSEGQGEDTQYF; CDR3nt: TGTGCCAGCAGCGAGGGACAGGGGGAAGATACGCAGTATTTT
d_gene: -; v_gene: TRBV5-8; j_gene: TRBJ1-2; abundance: -; CDR3aa: CASIRVGGNYGYTF; CDR3nt: TGTGCCAGCATCCGTGTGGGGGGAAACTATGGCTACACCTTC
d_gene: -; v_gene: TRBV3-1/TRBV3-2; j_gene: TRBJ1-2; abundance: -; CDR3aa: CASSERRPYVGYTF; CDR3nt: TGTGCCAGCAGTGAAAGGAGGCCCTATGTTGGCTACACCTTC
d_gene: -; v_gene: TRBV6-5; j_gene: TRBJ1-4; abundance: -; CDR3aa: CASSPGGLSGEKLFF; CDR3nt: TGTGCCAGCAGTCCCGGGGGGTTATCTGGCGAAAAACTGTTTTTT
d_gene: TRBD1; v_gene: TRBV24-1; j_gene: TRBJ2-7; abundance: -; CDR3aa: CATSDTPTGGIPYEQYF; CDR3nt: TGTGCCACCAGTGATACCCCGACAGGGGGAATCCCCTACGAGCAGTACTTC
d_gene: -; v_gene: TRBV19; j_gene: TRBJ2-7; abundance: -; CDR3aa: CASRVRGDIHEQYF; CDR3nt: TGTGCCAGTAGAGTACGAGGGGACATCCACGAGCAGTACTTC
d_gene: TRBD1; v_gene: TRBV27; j_gene: TRBJ1-6; abundance: once; CDR3aa: CASSLGQGFYNSPLHF; CDR3nt: TGTGCCAGCAGTCTAGGACAGGGGTTCTATAATTCACCCCTCCACTTT
d_gene: TRBD1; v_gene: TRBV6-5; j_gene: TRBJ1-6; abundance: -; CDR3aa: CASSWDSSYNSPLHF; CDR3nt: TGTGCCAGCAGCTGGGACAGCTCCTATAATTCACCCCTCCACTTT
d_gene: TRBD1; v_gene: TRBV27; j_gene: TRBJ2-7; abundance: -; CDR3aa: CASRDRGGSSYEQYF; CDR3nt: TGTGCCAGCAGAGACAGGGGGGGGAGCTCCTACGAGCAGTACTTC
d_gene: -; v_gene: TRBV5-6; j_gene: TRBJ2-1; abundance: -; CDR3aa: CASSLRGSYNEQFF; CDR3nt: TGTGCCAGCAGCTTAAGGGGTTCCTACAATGAGCAGTTCTTC
d_gene: -; v_gene: TRBV3-1/TRBV3-2; j_gene: TRBJ2-2; abundance: -; CDR3aa: CASRKVGANTGELFF; CDR3nt: TGTGCCAGCAGGAAAGTGGGAGCGAACACCGGGGAGCTGTTTTTT